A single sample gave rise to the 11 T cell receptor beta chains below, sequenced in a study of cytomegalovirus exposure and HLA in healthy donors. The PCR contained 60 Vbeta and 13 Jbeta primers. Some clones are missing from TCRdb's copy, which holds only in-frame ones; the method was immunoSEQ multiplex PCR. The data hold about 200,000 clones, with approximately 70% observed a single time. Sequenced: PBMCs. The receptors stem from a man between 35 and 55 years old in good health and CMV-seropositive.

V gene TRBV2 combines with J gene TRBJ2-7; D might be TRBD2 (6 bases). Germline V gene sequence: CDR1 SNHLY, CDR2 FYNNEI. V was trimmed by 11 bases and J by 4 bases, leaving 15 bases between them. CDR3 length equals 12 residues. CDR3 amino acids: CAGSGGRYEQYF. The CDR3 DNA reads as TGTGCCGGTAGCGGTGGACGATACGAGCAGTACTTC. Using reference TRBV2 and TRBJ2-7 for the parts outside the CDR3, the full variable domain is EPEVTQTPSHQVTQMGQEVILRCVPISNHLYFYWYRQILGQKVEFLVSFYNNEISEKSEIFDDQFSVERPDGSNFTLKIRSTKLEDSAMYFCAGSGGRYEQYFGPGTRLTVT.

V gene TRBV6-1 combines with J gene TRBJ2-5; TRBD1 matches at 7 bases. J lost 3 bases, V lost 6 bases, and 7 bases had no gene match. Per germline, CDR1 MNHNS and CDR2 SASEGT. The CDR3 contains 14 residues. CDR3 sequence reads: CASRTGSAEETQYF. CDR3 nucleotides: TGTGCCAGCAGGACAGGGAGCGCCGAAGAGACCCAGTACTTC.

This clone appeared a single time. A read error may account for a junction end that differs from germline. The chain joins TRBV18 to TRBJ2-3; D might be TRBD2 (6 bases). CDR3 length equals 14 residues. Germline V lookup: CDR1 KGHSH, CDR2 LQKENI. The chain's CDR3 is CASSRGVGGDMQYF. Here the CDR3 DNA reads TGTGCCAGCTCACGGGGGGTTGGCGGAGATATGCAGTATTTT. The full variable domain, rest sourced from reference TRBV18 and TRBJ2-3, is NAGVMQNPRHLVRRRGQEARLRCSPMKGHSHVYWYRQLPEEGLKFMVYLQKENIIDESGMPKERFSAEFPKEGPSILRIQQVVRGDSAAYFCASSRGVGGDMQYFGPGTRLTVL.

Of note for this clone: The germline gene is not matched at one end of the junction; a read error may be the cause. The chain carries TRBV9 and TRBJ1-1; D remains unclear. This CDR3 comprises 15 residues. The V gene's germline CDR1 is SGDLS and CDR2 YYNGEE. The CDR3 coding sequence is TGTGCCGGCAGCGTTCAGCCCCGGAGGAACACTGAAGCTTTCTTT. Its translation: CAGSVQPRRNTEAFF.

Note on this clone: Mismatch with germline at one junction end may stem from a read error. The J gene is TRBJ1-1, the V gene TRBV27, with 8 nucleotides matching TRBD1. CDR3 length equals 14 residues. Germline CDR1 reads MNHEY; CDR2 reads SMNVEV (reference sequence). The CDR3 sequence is CASSWTGLNTAAFF. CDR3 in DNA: TGTGCCAGCAGTTGGACAGGGCTGAACACTGCAGCTTTCTTT.

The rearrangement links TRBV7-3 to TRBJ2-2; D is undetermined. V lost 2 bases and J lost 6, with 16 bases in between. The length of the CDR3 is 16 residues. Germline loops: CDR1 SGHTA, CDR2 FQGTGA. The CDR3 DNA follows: TGTGCCAGCAGCTTACTCCGCGTTAGATCTCCCGGGGAGCTGTTTTTT. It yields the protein CASSLLRVRSPGELFF.

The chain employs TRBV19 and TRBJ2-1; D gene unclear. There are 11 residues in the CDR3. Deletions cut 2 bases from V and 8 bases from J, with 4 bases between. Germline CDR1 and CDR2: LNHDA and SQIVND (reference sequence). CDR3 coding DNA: TGTGCCAGTAGTATAAGCGATGAGCAGTTCTTC. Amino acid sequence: CASSISDEQFF.

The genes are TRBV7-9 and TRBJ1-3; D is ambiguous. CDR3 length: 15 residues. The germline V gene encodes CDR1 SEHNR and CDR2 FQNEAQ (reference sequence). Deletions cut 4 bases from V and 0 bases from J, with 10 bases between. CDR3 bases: TGTGCCAGCAGCTCCTCTACCCCCTCTGGAAACACCATATATTTT. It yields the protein CASSSSTPSGNTIYF.

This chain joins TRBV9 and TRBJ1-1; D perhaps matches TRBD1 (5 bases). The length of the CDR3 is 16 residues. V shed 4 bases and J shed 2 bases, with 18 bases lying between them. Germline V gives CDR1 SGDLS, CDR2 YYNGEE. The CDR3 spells CASSRGSGALNTEAFF. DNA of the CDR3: TGTGCCAGCAGCCGGGGGTCGGGCGCCTTAAACACTGAAGCTTTCTTT.

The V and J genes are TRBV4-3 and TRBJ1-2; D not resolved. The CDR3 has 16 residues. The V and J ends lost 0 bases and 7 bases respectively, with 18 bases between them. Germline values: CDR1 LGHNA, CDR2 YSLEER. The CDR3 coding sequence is TGCGCCAGCAGCCAAGATTCAAGTCAGGAATCCGGTGGCTACACCTTC. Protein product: CASSQDSSQESGGYTF.

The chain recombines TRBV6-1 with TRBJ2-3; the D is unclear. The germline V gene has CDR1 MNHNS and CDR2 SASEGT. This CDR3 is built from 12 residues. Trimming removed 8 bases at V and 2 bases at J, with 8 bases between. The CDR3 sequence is CASSSFTDTQYF. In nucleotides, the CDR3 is TGTGCCAGCTCCTCCTTCACAGATACGCAGTATTTT.